The 31 T cell receptor beta chains below were found in one sample sequenced in a study of identical twins. TCRdb analysed the 5' RACE reads with MiXCR anew, one entry per CDR3 protein. The table includes under 450,000 distinct CDR3 sequences, approximately 18% detected once. Sequencing input: naive T cells sorted from blood. The source of these receptors is a man aged 45-65 years in good health.

This chain links TRBV24-1 with TRBJ2-3; unclear D gene. Between the trimmed V and J ends, which lost 0 bases and 2 bases, there was a span of 2 bases. Per the germline V gene, CDR1 is KGHDR and CDR2 is SFDVKD. The CDR3 loop spans 13 amino acids. The CDR3, as DNA: TGTGCCACCAGTGATTTGGTCACAGATACGCAGTATTTT. It translates to CATSDLVTDTQYF.

This clonotype has only a few counts. The V call is TRBV20-1, the J call TRBJ2-7; the match to TRBD2 covers 7 bases. Germline values: CDR1 DFQATT, CDR2 SNEGSKA (reference sequence). Trimming removed 1 base from V and 2 bases from J; junction bases left unmatched: 8. There are 15 residues in the CDR3. The CDR3 is CSARAVSSGPYEQYF. CDR3 nucleotide sequence: TGCAGTGCTAGAGCGGTGTCTAGCGGACCCTACGAGCAGTACTTC.

This clonotype showed up just a few times. The rearrangement links TRBV2 to TRBJ2-7, with 10 bases aligning to TRBD1. The germline gives CDR1 SNHLY, CDR2 FYNNEI. After removal of 7 bases from V and 5 bases from J, the junction contained 14 bases not matched to a gene. There are 16 residues in the CDR3. The CDR3 sequence: CASMREPGQGYNEQYF. The CDR3 DNA follows: TGTGCCAGCATGAGAGAACCGGGACAGGGGTATAACGAGCAGTACTTC.

V usage is TRBV27 and J usage is TRBJ1-5; D remains ambiguous. V lost 5 bases to trimming and J lost 0 bases, with 17 bases between them. The germline CDR1 and CDR2 sequences are MNHEY and SMNVEV (reference sequence). The CDR3 runs to 17 residues. The chain's CDR3 is CASSLDPPGYSNQPQHF. The DNA of the CDR3 is TGTGCCAGCAGTCTTGACCCCCCAGGTTATAGCAATCAGCCCCAGCATTTT.

The J gene is TRBJ1-4, the V gene TRBV20-1; 9 nucleotides line up with TRBD1. V lost 6 bases, J lost 5 bases, and 7 bases stayed unmatched. The CDR3 is 14 residues long. Germline V gene data show CDR1 as DFQATT and CDR2 as SNEGSKA (reference sequence). The CDR3 region is CSARGTGRNEKLFF. As DNA, the CDR3 is TGCAGTGCCCGAGGGACAGGGAGGAATGAAAAACTGTTTTTT.

The rearrangement links TRBV9 to TRBJ2-1; possible D gene TRBD2, 6 bases. CDR1 and CDR2 from the germline V gene are SGDLS and YYNGEE. V was shortened by 0 bases and J by 5 bases, with 6 bases between the two germline ends. The CDR3 is made up of 13 amino acids. CDR3 protein: CASSVGGNNEQFF. As DNA, the CDR3 is TGTGCCAGCAGCGTAGGCGGGAACAATGAGCAGTTCTTC.

This clonotype was recorded at least ten times. The chain links TRBV6-1 to TRBJ2-1; tentatively, D is TRBD2 (6 bases). The CDR3 runs 15 residues. Trimming removed 7 bases from V and 1 base from J, with 14 bases in between. Germline assignment: CDR1 MNHNS and CDR2 SASEGT. This chain's CDR3 is CASNKERVSYNEQFF. CDR3 nucleotide sequence: TGTGCCAGCAACAAGGAGCGGGTATCCTACAATGAGCAGTTCTTC.

This clonotype was counted many times. The J gene is TRBJ2-6, the V gene TRBV6-1, with D unclear. V was cut by 6 bases and J by 3 bases, with 15 bases left in between. Germline V gene lookup returns CDR1 MNHNS and CDR2 SASEGT. CDR3 length: 16 amino acids. The CDR3 DNA sequence: TGTGCCAGCAGCAACAATGGGGTCGGTGGGGCCAACGTCCTGACTTTC. Residues: CASSNNGVGGANVLTF.

This clonotype was detected a few times. V usage is TRBV12-3 or TRBV12-4 and J usage is TRBJ1-1; 7 bases are a match to TRBD1. The CDR3 extends over 13 amino acids. V shed 6 bases, J shed 3 bases, and the junction held 4 bases outside the gene matches. Here the CDR3 reads CASRLDRDTEAFF. In DNA, the CDR3 is TGTGCCAGCAGGCTCGACAGGGACACTGAAGCTTTCTTT.

This clonotype was picked up a small number of times. The chain couples TRBV11-2 to TRBJ2-7; D remains unclear. The CDR3 has 15 amino acids. The germline CDR1 and CDR2 sequences are SGHAT and FQNNGV. Trimming took 3 bases from V and 3 from J, leaving 15 bases between them. The CDR3, as DNA: TGTGCCAGCAGCTTTTGGCAGGCCGCACTCTACGAGCAGTACTTC. This sequence encodes CASSFWQAALYEQYF.

This clonotype was seen only a few times. This sequence joins TRBV27 and TRBJ2-7, with TRBD1 matching 7 bases. Germline-derived CDR1 and CDR2 are MNHEY and SMNVEV (reference sequence). The CDR3 runs to 15 residues. V trimming: 2 bases; J trimming: 0 bases; junction bases outside the gene matches: 4. In DNA form, the CDR3 reads TGTGCCAGCAGTTTAACCGGGACAGCCTCCTACGAGCAGTACTTC. Its translation is CASSLTGTASYEQYF.

The chain is built from TRBV6-5 and TRBJ2-1, with D hard to call. Germline CDR1 MNHEY, CDR2 SVGAGI. The CDR3 covers 14 residues. The germline V and J ends were trimmed by 2 bases and 4 bases, with 9 bases remaining between them. In DNA form, the CDR3 reads TGTGCCAGCAGTTACGATGGGAAATACAATGAGCAGTTCTTC. Translation gives CASSYDGKYNEQFF.

Ten or more counts support this clonotype. The V call is TRBV10-3, the J call TRBJ2-3; the match to TRBD2 covers 12 bases. Germline CDR1 is ENHRY and CDR2 is SYGVKD. The CDR3 length is 13 residues. The ends lost 8 bases at V and 3 bases at J; junction bases unmatched: 0. The CDR3 DNA reads as TGTGCCATCGGACTAGCGGGGACAGATACGCAGTATTTT. It encodes CAIGLAGTDTQYF.

The genes are TRBV5-6 and TRBJ2-7, with 9 bases identical to TRBD1. This CDR3 comprises 14 residues. Looked up from germline, CDR1 is SGHDT and CDR2 is YYEEEE. Trimming cost V 7 bases and J 5 bases; bases outside gene matches: 10. The CDR3 region is CASDLRDRVDEQYF. As DNA, the CDR3 is TGTGCCAGCGACCTTCGGGACAGGGTAGACGAGCAGTACTTC.

This chain uses TRBV6-1 with TRBJ1-6; tentative D call: TRBD1 (5 bases). The V end lost 8 bases, the J end lost 10 bases, and 18 bases lay between the germline ends. The CDR3 contains 14 residues. The germline CDR1 and CDR2 sequences are MNHNS and SASEGT. The CDR3 is CASGIGTAPSPLHF. The CDR3 DNA follows: TGTGCCAGCGGGATCGGGACGGCCCCCTCACCCCTCCACTTT.

Comments on this clonotype: With a much larger clone just one base away, this may be a read error. The chain recombines TRBV2 with TRBJ2-1; possibly TRBD1 or TRBD2 for D (5 bases each). Germline V CDR1 and CDR2: SNHLY, FYNNEI. The CDR3 runs 14 residues. V was pared by 9 bases and J by 7 bases, with 19 bases between. CDR3 coding DNA: TGTGCCAGGGGGAGTGTGGACATAAGGAATGAGCAGTTCTTC. Translated, it gives CARGSVDIRNEQFF.

In its sample, this clonotype was seen a few times. The rearrangement joins TRBV5-1 to TRBJ2-1; TRBD2 agrees at 7 bases. V was pared by 3 bases and J by 5 bases, with 14 bases of the junction left unmatched. There are 17 residues in the CDR3. Germline CDR1 reads SGHRS; CDR2 reads YFSETQ. CDR3 nucleotides: TGCGCCAGCAGCTGGGGGGGAAATAGCGGGCAAAACAATGAGCAGTTCTTC. Protein: CASSWGGNSGQNNEQFF.

In its sample, this clonotype was seen many times. The chain recombines TRBV27 with TRBJ2-1; 8 bases are a match to TRBD2. Germline loops: CDR1 MNHEY, CDR2 SMNVEV (reference sequence). The CDR3 extends over 15 amino acids. V was clipped by 5 bases and J by 5 bases; unmatched bases: 8. The CDR3 loop reads CASSLGTRGNNEQFF. CDR3 sequence (DNA): TGTGCCAGCAGTCTAGGGACTAGAGGGAACAATGAGCAGTTCTTC.

The chain couples TRBV9 to TRBJ1-4; D uncertain. Trimming took 3 bases from V and 3 from J, leaving 6 bases between them. This CDR3 is 13 amino acids long. From germline, CDR1 is SGDLS and CDR2 YYNGEE. The CDR3 DNA follows: TGTGCCAGCAGCGGACCTTCTAATGAAAAACTGTTTTTT. Its translation is CASSGPSNEKLFF.

The V and J genes are TRBV12-5 and TRBJ2-7; possible D gene TRBD2, 6 bases. The V gene lost 6 bases and the J gene lost 4 bases, with 10 bases spanning the gap. Looked up from germline, CDR1 is LGHNT and CDR2 is FRNRAP. The CDR3 sequence is 12 residues long. CDR3 region: CASGTGLYEQYF. DNA for the CDR3: TGTGCTAGTGGAACGGGACTTTACGAGCAGTACTTC.

This clonotype was detected ten times or more. This chain uses TRBV4-3 with TRBJ2-7; D may be TRBD1 (5 bases). CDR1 is LGHNA, CDR2 YSLEER, per germline. This CDR3 is built from 14 residues. The ends were cut back, 1 base at V and 5 bases at J, with 12 bases in the middle. CDR3 nucleotides: TGCGCCAGCAGCCAAGTGGGGCAGGGTCACGAGCAGTACTTC. As protein: CASSQVGQGHEQYF.

This clonotype was counted many times. The chain uses TRBV10-3 and TRBJ2-1, with D unresolved. Deletions cut 3 bases from V and 0 bases from J, with 3 bases between. This CDR3 is 13 amino acids long. In germline, CDR1 is ENHRY, CDR2 SYGVKD. The CDR3, as DNA: TGTGCCATCAGTGATAGCTCCTACAATGAGCAGTTCTTC. Translated: CAISDSSYNEQFF.

The V call is TRBV28, the J call TRBJ2-1; 9 nucleotides line up with TRBD2. Per the germline V gene, CDR1 is MDHEN and CDR2 is SYDVKM. The V segment lost 4 bases and the J segment 13 bases; nucleotides outside the gene matches: 5. This CDR3 is built from 12 residues. CDR3 region: CASSSSGRNQFF. For the CDR3, the DNA is TGTGCCAGCAGTTCCAGCGGGAGGAATCAGTTCTTC.

This clonotype was seen many times. The genes are TRBV5-1 and TRBJ2-1; D uncertain. Germline CDR1 SGHRS, CDR2 YFSETQ. Trimming removed 2 bases at V and 10 bases at J, with 10 bases between. CDR3 length: 12 residues. The CDR3 DNA is TGCGCCAGCAGCTTAAAAGCAAGGGAGCAGTTCTTC. It specifies CASSLKAREQFF.

This clonotype came up many times. The rearrangement joins TRBV9 to TRBJ2-1; 9 nucleotides align to TRBD2. The CDR3 totals 19 residues. The J segment lost 4 bases and the V segment lost 0 bases, leaving 14 bases of the junction unmatched. The germline V gene encodes CDR1 SGDLS and CDR2 YYNGEE. CDR3 amino acids: CASSVGSGRGWDIYNEQFF. DNA for the CDR3: TGTGCCAGCAGCGTAGGTAGCGGGAGAGGTTGGGATATATACAATGAGCAGTTCTTC. The full variable domain, rest sourced from reference TRBV9 and TRBJ2-1, is DSGVTQTPKHLITATGQRVTLRCSPRSGDLSVYWYQQSLDQGLQFLIQYYNGEERAKGNILERFSAQQFPDLHSELNLSSLELGDSALYFCASSVGSGRGWDIYNEQFFGPGTRLTVL.

This clonotype was recorded at least ten times. The chain couples TRBV29-1 to TRBJ2-7; D gene uncertain. Looked up from germline, CDR1 is SQVTM and CDR2 is ANQGSEA. This CDR3 comprises 11 residues. Trimming pared 5 bases from V and 3 bases from J, leaving 8 bases between. DNA for the CDR3: TGCAGCGTTCTCGGTTACTACGAGCAGTACTTC. Protein sequence: CSVLGYYEQYF.

This chain joins TRBV2 and TRBJ2-3; 9 nucleotides agree with TRBD2. The CDR3 length is 16 residues. Trimming cost V 4 bases and J 4 bases; bases outside gene matches: 9. CDR1 and CDR2 from the germline V gene are SNHLY and FYNNEI. CDR3 residues: CASSVGGGAVADTQYF. The CDR3 DNA follows: TGTGCCAGCAGTGTGGGCGGGGGGGCCGTCGCAGATACGCAGTATTTT.

The rearrangement uses TRBV18 and TRBJ2-7; D ambiguous. V was shortened by 3 bases and J by 10 bases, with 13 bases between the two germline ends. Germline values: CDR1 KGHSH, CDR2 LQKENI. The CDR3 is 12 amino acids. The CDR3 bases are TGTGCCAGCTCACCTTCAGACCTAGACCAGTACTTC. It encodes CASSPSDLDQYF.

The chain is built from TRBV7-9 and TRBJ2-1; 14 bases line up with TRBD2. This CDR3 comprises 16 residues. Unmatched junction bases numbered 8, after V lost 4 bases and J lost 9 bases. Germline V gives CDR1 SEHNR, CDR2 FQNEAQ (reference sequence). The CDR3 DNA reads as TGTGCCAGCAGCTCGGGACTAGCGGGAGTTCCCAGTGAGCAGTTCTTC. It encodes CASSSGLAGVPSEQFF.

This chain joins TRBV28 and TRBJ1-1; D is unresolved. Germline CDR1 is MDHEN and CDR2 is SYDVKM. This CDR3 region has 13 residues. V was trimmed by 6 bases and J by 0 bases, leaving 8 bases between them. The CDR3 sequence is CASSETMNTEAFF. The DNA of the CDR3 is TGTGCCAGCAGCGAGACAATGAACACTGAAGCTTTCTTT.

The chain recombines TRBV6-5 with TRBJ2-2; maybe TRBD2 (6 bases). This CDR3 spans 15 amino acids. Germline lookup yields CDR1 MNHEY and CDR2 SVGAGI. V lost 4 bases and J 2 bases, leaving 11 bases between the germline ends. The CDR3 region has the DNA TGTGCCAGCAGTTCCCCGGGACTCAACACCGGGGAGCTGTTTTTT. It codes for CASSSPGLNTGELFF.